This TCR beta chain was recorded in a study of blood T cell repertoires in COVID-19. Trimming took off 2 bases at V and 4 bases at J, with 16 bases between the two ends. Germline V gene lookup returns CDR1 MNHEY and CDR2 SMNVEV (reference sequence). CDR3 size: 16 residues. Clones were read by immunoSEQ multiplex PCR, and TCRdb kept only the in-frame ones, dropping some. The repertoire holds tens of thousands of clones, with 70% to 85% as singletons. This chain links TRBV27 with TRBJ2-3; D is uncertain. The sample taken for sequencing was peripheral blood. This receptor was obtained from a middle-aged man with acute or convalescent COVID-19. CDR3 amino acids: CASSLNSVALPDTQYF. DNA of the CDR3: TGTGCCAGCAGTTTAAACTCCGTAGCTCTCCCAGATACGCAGTATTTT.